The clone carrying this T cell receptor (beta chain) was detected many times. Its target is unknown. This record comes from a study of regulatory T cells in long-lasting Graves disease. Findings of the study overall: In persistent patients, shared public clonotypes (roughly 3,000) outnumbered those in new patients (approximately 880).

Sample time point: newly diagnosed GD, antithyroid drugs for less than 3 months. The TCR library was prepared using RNA isolated from PBMCs. Guidelines of the American Thyroid Association were used to diagnose Graves' disease. This CDR3 comprises 14 residues. Per the germline V gene, CDR1 is SQVTM and CDR2 is ANQGSEA. Trimming took off 7 bases at V and 5 bases at J, with 20 bases between the two ends. Arm-PCR of CDR3 regions and iRepertoire HTBI primers were used to build TCR beta libraries. TCRdb recomputed calls from the multiplex PCR reads with MiXCR, one row per CDR3 protein. The table shows about 560,000 distinct CDR3 sequences, with 15% to 20% occurring only once. These same data were also listed under a study on T cells in Graves' hyperthyroidism and ophthalmopathy. That publication notes: The study used the HTBI primer set for a first-round RT-PCR of the TCR CDR3. Among thyroid clonotypes expanded above 0.001, most also appeared in blood.

This rearrangement joins TRBV29-1 to TRBJ2-5; D unclear. The receptor comes from a man between 18 and 29 years old with Graves disease. Source: peripheral blood mononuclear cells (PBMCs), taken at new diagnosis, from a patient treated with antithyroid drugs. CDR3 residues: CSGQSPLPDETQYF. CDR3 nucleotide sequence: TGCAGCGGACAATCACCCCTACCCGACGAGACCCAGTACTTC.